This TCR beta chain was captured in a study of blood T cell repertoires in COVID-19. Looking at the study overall: Sources were T cells, B-cell-depleted T cells, or PBMCs; the material itself was cDNA or gDNA.

V dropped 3 bases and J dropped 1; count of bases not matched to a gene: 12. Germline V lookup: CDR1 LNHDA, CDR2 SQIVND (reference sequence). The CDR3 consists of 18 residues. Under the authors' procedure: By means of reference gene primer amplification, nucleated cell counts were estimated. Method: immunoSEQ multiplex PCR; TCRdb's copy keeps in-frame clones and lacks some. The V and J calls and clone size are taken from that table; D and trimming were inferred from the DNA. There are some 100,000 clones in the sample; 80% to 90% occur only once, and 2% to 3% lies in the top ten. Recruitment covered about 25 US areas and drew participants whose ages spanned roughly 18 to 100 years.

The chain combines TRBV19 with TRBJ1-2; TRBD1 agrees at 9 bases. The sequence was collected from a woman aged 50 to 60 who had recovered from COVID-19. Sequences were obtained from PBMCs or T cells enriched from blood (not recorded which). CDR3 sequence: CASSMVFGTGRYNYGYTF. The CDR3, as DNA: TGTGCCAGTAGTATGGTCTTTGGGACAGGGCGGTATAACTATGGCTACACCTTC.